What follows describes a single T cell receptor (beta chain). Antigen unknown. This entry is derived from a study of cytomegalovirus exposure and HLA in healthy donors. Study at large: Around 79 million unique TCRs, all from HLA-typed donors, were included in an early release of the data.

Study-wide results and caveats: Three chains linked to CMV were shown in vitro to be specific for CMV antigens. Roughly uniform sequencing depth across donors was assumed, possibly incorrectly. TCR association rates varied by HLA locus in a later analysis, with DRB1 highest and HLA-C lowest.

V was pared by 4 bases and J by 4 bases, with 10 bases between. Looked up from germline, CDR1 is MNHEY and CDR2 is SVGAGI. The CDR3 loop spans 13 amino acids. Researchers ran the PCR with 60 Vbeta and 13 Jbeta primers. Some clones are missing from TCRdb's copy, which holds only in-frame ones; the method was immunoSEQ multiplex PCR. The sample yields 150,000 to 200,000 clones, over 70% seen once. Sequencing was performed on PBMCs. The rearrangement uses TRBV6-5 and TRBJ2-5, with a possible D match to TRBD2 (6 bases). The sequence derives from a woman in her thirties or forties in good health and CMV-seronegative. In DNA, the CDR3 is TGTGCCAGCAGTTCTTCCGGGGGAGAGACCCAGTACTTC. Protein sequence: CASSSSGGETQYF.